Each of the 28 T cell receptor beta chains below was sequenced from the same sample in a study of OX40 agonist ivuxolimab in advanced cancers. The assay was immunoSEQ multiplex PCR, and TCRdb's table has in-frame clones only and misses some. The data show about 60,000 clones, 86% seen once. The sequencing used CD4+ or CD8+ T cells sorted from blood, collected in a trial of the OX40 agonist ivuxolimab. These receptors were taken from an adult with an advanced solid tumor such as melanoma, head and neck, liver or kidney cancer.

The chain combines TRBV9 with TRBJ2-1, with 9 bases lining up with TRBD2. Germline V CDR1 and CDR2: SGDLS, YYNGEE. The CDR3 runs 16 residues. With 0 bases clipped from V and 4 bases from J, the junction kept 5 bases outside the gene matches. The DNA of the CDR3 is TGTGCCAGCAGCGTAGCTGGGGGACTAGCTTACAATGAGCAGTTCTTC. As protein: CASSVAGGLAYNEQFF.

V gene TRBV19 combines with J gene TRBJ2-2, with D perhaps matching TRBD2 (5 bases). Germline values: CDR1 LNHDA, CDR2 SQIVND (reference sequence). V lost 4 bases and J 6 bases, leaving 12 bases between the germline ends. This CDR3 contains 14 residues. CDR3 in DNA: TGTGCCAGTAGTACACTAGACAACGCCGGGGAGCTGTTTTTT. Its translation is CASSTLDNAGELFF. The entire variable domain, with the rest obtained from reference TRBV19 and TRBJ2-2, is as follows: DGGITQSPKYLFRKEGQNVTLSCEQNLNHDAMYWYRQDPGQGLRLIYYSQIVNDFQKGDIAEGYSVSREKKESFPLTVTSAQKNPTAFYLCASSTLDNAGELFFGEGSRLTVL.

V gene TRBV6-1 combines with J gene TRBJ1-2; D is perhaps TRBD1 (6 bases). Germline V gene sequence: CDR1 MNHNS, CDR2 SASEGT. The CDR3 covers 15 residues. Trimming cost V 1 base and J 0 bases, with 9 bases left between them. CDR3 sequence: CASSEGTVANYGYTF. CDR3 bases: TGTGCCAGCAGTGAAGGGACAGTAGCTAACTATGGCTACACCTTC.

This clone was seen a single time. The chain has TRBV20-1 and TRBJ2-7; no reliable D call. From germline, CDR1 is DFQATT and CDR2 SNEGSKA (reference sequence). This CDR3 spans 11 amino acids. V was trimmed by 4 bases and J by 3 bases, leaving 7 bases between them. CDR3 DNA: TGCAGTGCTACCTCGAGCTACGAGCAGTACTTC. Protein sequence: CSATSSYEQYF.

In regard to this clone: At one boundary the junction diverges from the germline segment, which might be a read error. The chain has TRBV28 and TRBJ2-5, with 8 bases aligning to TRBD2. This CDR3 is built from 15 residues. Germline lookup yields CDR1 MDHEN and CDR2 SYDVKM. CDR3 sequence reads: CVSSSGGEGSETQYF. The CDR3 bases are TGTGTCAGCAGTTCGGGGGGGGAAGGGTCAGAGACCCAGTACTTC. Variable domain in full (rest from reference TRBV28 and TRBJ2-5): DVKVTQSSRYLVKRTGEKVFLECVQDMDHENMFWYRQDPGLGLRLIYFSYDVKMKEKGDIPEGYSVSREKKERFSLILESASTNQTSMYLCVSSSGGEGSETQYFGPGTRLLVL.

The chain has TRBV5-1 and TRBJ1-1; D remains unclear. In germline, CDR1 is SGHRS, CDR2 YFSETQ. With 3 bases removed from V and 0 bases from J, the gap between germline ends came to 15 bases. This CDR3 is built from 16 residues. CDR3 nucleotide sequence: TGCGCCAGCAGCTCAACGACGGGTTCCATGAACACTGAAGCTTTCTTT. This sequence encodes CASSSTTGSMNTEAFF.

V gene TRBV7-2 combines with J gene TRBJ1-2; D uncertain. Per the germline V gene, CDR1 is SGHTA and CDR2 is FQGNSA. The CDR3 contains 15 residues. Deletions cut 3 bases from V and 7 bases from J, with 18 bases between. The CDR3 spells CASSFDRAESSGYTF. For the CDR3, the DNA is TGTGCCAGCAGCTTCGATCGAGCGGAAAGTAGTGGCTACACCTTC.

The V call is TRBV11-2, the J call TRBJ2-7; the match to TRBD2 covers 7 bases. Unmatched junction bases numbered 11, after V lost 5 bases and J lost 7 bases. Germline V gene lookup returns CDR1 SGHAT and CDR2 FQNNGV. The length of the CDR3 is 14 residues. The CDR3, as DNA: TGTGCCAGCAGCCCAGGTACCCTGGGGGGGGAGCAGTACTTC. This sequence encodes CASSPGTLGGEQYF.

This clone has only one observation. This chain uses TRBV20-1 with TRBJ2-1; TRBD1 agrees at 10 bases. The CDR3 totals 11 residues. Germline lookup yields CDR1 DFQATT and CDR2 SNEGSKA (reference sequence). CDR3 sequence (DNA): TGCAGAGGACAGGGGGGCAATGAGCAGTTCTTC. Its protein is CRGQGGNEQFF.

This chain joins TRBV2 and TRBJ2-3; 8 bases fit TRBD1. V trimming: 4 bases; J trimming: 3 bases; junction bases outside the gene matches: 6. CDR3 length: 15 residues. The germline gives CDR1 SNHLY, CDR2 FYNNEI. Here the CDR3 DNA reads TGTGCCAGCAGTGCTGTCAGGGGGCTAACAGATACGCAGTATTTT. Protein: CASSAVRGLTDTQYF.

The chain carries TRBV25-1 and TRBJ2-7; D not certain. The CDR3 totals 11 residues. Germline values: CDR1 MGHDK, CDR2 SYGVNS. Trimming pared 7 bases from V and 2 bases from J, leaving 6 bases between. The CDR3 spells CASKDPYEQYF. The CDR3 DNA reads as TGTGCCAGCAAGGATCCCTACGAGCAGTACTTC.

The chain combines TRBV19 with TRBJ1-2, with D possibly TRBD1 on 6 matching bases. V dropped 5 bases and J dropped 8 bases, with 18 bases sitting between them. Per the germline V gene, CDR1 is LNHDA and CDR2 is SQIVND (reference sequence). The CDR3 extends over 14 amino acids. The DNA of the CDR3 is TGTGCCAGTAGTTTCGGGACACCGGGGGACGGCTACACCTTC. Translating gives CASSFGTPGDGYTF.

This rearrangement joins TRBV7-9 to TRBJ2-5; TRBD2 matches at 13 bases. CDR1 is SEHNR, CDR2 FQNEAQ, per germline (reference sequence). This CDR3 has 15 residues. The V and J ends lost 5 bases and 3 bases, in that order; junction bases with no gene match: 3. CDR3 in amino acids: CASSRGTSGKETQYF. The CDR3 coding sequence is TGTGCCAGCAGCCGCGGGACTAGCGGGAAAGAGACCCAGTACTTC.

V and J are TRBV5-1 and TRBJ1-2, with TRBD1 matching over 7 bases. J lost 8 bases, V lost 2 bases, and 9 bases had no gene match. Germline V gives CDR1 SGHRS, CDR2 YFSETQ. The CDR3 extends over 14 amino acids. The CDR3 bases are TGCGCCAGCAGCTTTAATGGTGGAGGGGGCGGCTACACCTTC. Protein sequence: CASSFNGGGGGYTF.

The chain links TRBV5-8 to TRBJ1-1, with 10 bases that match TRBD1. The CDR3 consists of 16 residues. V lost 4 bases, J lost 0 bases, and 6 bases stayed unmatched. Per the germline V gene, CDR1 is SGHTS and CDR2 is YDEGEE. CDR3 nucleotides: TGTGCCAGCAGCCTTAGGACAGGGGGATTGAACACTGAAGCTTTCTTT. Encoded protein: CASSLRTGGLNTEAFF.

This clone was detected a few times. V is TRBV6-5 and J is TRBJ1-2, with a weak D call TRBD1 (6 bases). The CDR3 covers 14 residues. V lost 1 base and J lost 8, with 14 bases in between. Looked up from germline, CDR1 is MNHEY and CDR2 is SVGAGI. CDR3 DNA: TGTGCCAGCAGTTACTATTCTGGGGGCGCGGGCTACACCTTC. Residues: CASSYYSGGAGYTF.

CDR3 amino acids: CASSPLGARGRIEAFF. CDR3 bases: TGTGCCAGTAGCCCCCTGGGGGCCAGGGGGCGGATTGAAGCTTTCTTT. This chain joins TRBV19 and TRBJ1-1; 8 bases agree with TRBD1. The germline V gene has CDR1 LNHDA and CDR2 SQIVND (reference sequence). The CDR3 spans 16 residues. V shed 6 bases, J shed 7 bases, and the junction held 16 bases outside the gene matches.

The chain is built from TRBV5-1 and TRBJ1-1; D gene uncertain. The CDR3 totals 16 residues. V dropped 1 base and J dropped 2 bases, with 15 bases sitting between them. The germline CDR1 and CDR2 sequences are SGHRS and YFSETQ. Here the CDR3 DNA reads TGCGCCAGCAGCTTGTCGGCAGGACTGATTAACACTGAAGCTTTCTTT. This encodes CASSLSAGLINTEAFF.

CDR3: CASIGQVDNQPQHF. DNA of the CDR3: TGTGCCAGTATCGGACAGGTGGACAATCAGCCCCAGCATTTT. The chain uses TRBV19 and TRBJ1-5, with TRBD1 matching 7 bases. The V gene end was trimmed by 7 bases and the J gene end by 3 bases; junction bases not matched to a gene: 6. There are 14 residues in the CDR3. Germline values: CDR1 LNHDA, CDR2 SQIVND (reference sequence).

In DNA, the CDR3 is TGTGCCAGCAGCTTAGAGGTCTGGGATGGCAATCAGCCCCAGCATTTT. It specifies CASSLEVWDGNQPQHF. The chain has TRBV7-6 and TRBJ1-5; D remains ambiguous. Trimming left V 1 base short and J 2 bases short, with 12 bases between. Per germline, CDR1 SGHVS and CDR2 FNYEAQ. This CDR3 is 16 amino acids long. The full variable domain, with the rest looked up from reference TRBV7-6 and TRBJ1-5, is GAGVSQSPRYKVTKRGQDVALRCDPISGHVSLYWYRQALGQGPEFLTYFNYEAQQDKSGLPNDRFSAERPEGSISTLTIQRTEQRDSAMYRCASSLEVWDGNQPQHFGDGTRLSIL.

This chain joins TRBV7-2 and TRBJ1-5; possibly TRBD1 for D (6 bases). Germline V gives CDR1 SGHTA, CDR2 FQGNSA. This CDR3 has 15 amino acids. Between the trimmed V and J ends, which lost 5 bases and 3 bases, there was a span of 14 bases. CDR3 coding DNA: TGTGCCAGCAGCCCTGGGGGCGGATTCAATCAGCCCCAGCATTTT. It yields the protein CASSPGGGFNQPQHF.

The chain carries TRBV7-6 and TRBJ2-3; D could derive from TRBD1 or TRBD2 (5 bases each). Germline CDR1 and CDR2: SGHVS and FNYEAQ. Trimming removed 6 bases from V and 4 bases from J, with 20 bases in between. CDR3 length equals 16 residues. The DNA of the CDR3 is TGTGCCAGCAGTTCCGGGACCAACTCCAATGCAGATACGCAGTATTTT. Amino acid sequence: CASSSGTNSNADTQYF. The full variable domain, with the rest looked up from reference TRBV7-6 and TRBJ2-3, is GAGVSQSPRYKVTKRGQDVALRCDPISGHVSLYWYRQALGQGPEFLTYFNYEAQQDKSGLPNDRFSAERPEGSISTLTIQRTEQRDSAMYRCASSSGTNSNADTQYFGPGTRLTVL.

This clone was detected once. This sequence joins TRBV9 and TRBJ1-3, with TRBD1 identical over 7 bases. CDR3 length: 16 residues. CDR1 SGDLS and CDR2 YYNGEE come from the germline V gene. Trimming cost V 4 bases and J 0 bases; bases outside gene matches: 7. CDR3 nucleotide sequence: TGTGCCAGCAGCAAACCCGGGACAGTCTCTGGAAACACCATATATTTT. Translated, it gives CASSKPGTVSGNTIYF.

The chain has TRBV7-9 and TRBJ2-7; 10 positions agree with TRBD2. The V gene end was trimmed by 5 bases and the J gene end by 6 bases; junction bases not matched to a gene: 4. The germline V gene has CDR1 SEHNR and CDR2 FQNEAQ (reference sequence). This CDR3 comprises 13 residues. DNA for the CDR3: TGTGCCAGCAGCCTCGGGACTAGCGTCGAGCAGTACTTC. It encodes CASSLGTSVEQYF.

The chain has TRBV6-5 and TRBJ1-2; D is unclear. V gave up 0 bases and J gave up 7 bases, with 9 bases separating them. The CDR3 sequence is 13 residues long. From germline, CDR1 is MNHEY and CDR2 SVGAGI. CDR3 sequence reads: CASSYSNIPGYTF. The CDR3 DNA reads TGTGCCAGCAGTTACTCTAACATCCCTGGCTACACCTTC.

J is TRBJ2-7 and V is TRBV7-9, with 7 bases aligning to TRBD1. Trimming cost V 2 bases and J 3 bases; bases outside gene matches: 7. The germline V gene has CDR1 SEHNR and CDR2 FQNEAQ (reference sequence). The CDR3 covers 15 residues. The CDR3 coding sequence is TGTGCCAGCAGCTTACCCGGGACAGAACACTACGAGCAGTACTTC. Residues: CASSLPGTEHYEQYF.

The chain joins TRBV7-9 to TRBJ1-2; TRBD1 agrees at 7 bases. V gave up 5 bases and J gave up 4 bases; unmatched junction bases: 10. In germline, CDR1 is SEHNR, CDR2 FQNEAQ (reference sequence). The CDR3 covers 15 residues. The CDR3 protein is CASSEGQSYLYGYTF. The CDR3 DNA reads as TGTGCCAGCAGCGAGGGACAGTCTTACCTCTATGGCTACACCTTC. The full variable domain, completed using reference TRBV7-9 and TRBJ1-2, is DTGVSQNPRHKITKRGQNVTFRCDPISEHNRLYWYRQTLGQGPEFLTYFQNEAQLEKSRLLSDRFSAERPKGSFSTLEIQRTEQGDSAMYLCASSEGQSYLYGYTFGSGTRLTVV.

DNA for the CDR3: TGTGCCAGTGGAAGGGGGACAGGGGGCACAGATACGCAGTATTTT. This sequence encodes CASGRGTGGTDTQYF. This chain joins TRBV19 and TRBJ2-3, with 10 positions matching TRBD1. Germline V CDR1 and CDR2: LNHDA, SQIVND (reference sequence). Unmatched junction bases numbered 6, after V lost 8 bases and J lost 1 base. This CDR3 has 15 amino acids.